This TCR beta chain originates from a study of blood T cell repertoires in COVID-19. Clones were sequenced by immunoSEQ multiplex PCR, and TCRdb holds only the in-frame ones, with some missing. The sample carries about 150,000 clones, around 83% recorded once. The ends were cut back, 3 bases at V and 7 bases at J, with 9 bases in the middle. This CDR3 contains 12 residues. The specimen sequenced was peripheral blood. The chain joins TRBV12-3 or TRBV12-4 to TRBJ2-5; D is unclear. This receptor was taken from a woman aged 55-70 years with acute or convalescent COVID-19. Here the CDR3 DNA reads TGTGCCAGCAGTTTTACAAGTGGGACCCAGTACTTC. This gives the protein CASSFTSGTQYF.